These 5 T cell receptor beta chains share one sample of origin, sequenced in a study of CD8+ T cells in alopecia areata (dated by TCRdb to 2017 to 2018). Library preparation used the immunoSEQ multiplex PCR assay. For TCR sequencing, RNA was extracted from every sample and reverse transcribed into cDNA to serve as template. The clones in this table, taken by TCRdb from immuneACCESS, are in-frame only. Not every clone is retained; where verified, under half of the shortfall comes from an unresolved V gene, and the cause of the rest is unknown. The sample table records around 300,000 clones; roughly 60% of these occur just once. Roughly 0.93% of the sample rests with the top ten. The treatment or condition label here, explained by the study, means: oral pan-JAK inhibitor, 5-10 mg twice daily. This material consisted of CD4+ T cells sorted from blood, taken at roughly week 53, from a patient treated with tofacitinib. These receptors originate from a human donor with alopecia areata.

The chain recombines TRBV4-3 with TRBJ2-5, with 13 bases that match TRBD2. The ends lost 0 bases at V and 5 bases at J; junction bases unmatched: 3. Germline V gene lookup returns CDR1 LGHNA and CDR2 YSLEER. The CDR3 extends over 16 amino acids. In DNA form, the CDR3 reads TGCGCCAGCAGCCAAGAAGGGACTAGCGGGGTGGAGACCCAGTACTTC. Translation gives CASSQEGTSGVETQYF.

This clone was found a few times. V and J are TRBV7-9 and TRBJ2-4, with TRBD2 matching over 8 bases. Germline CDR1 SEHNR, CDR2 FQNEAQ (reference sequence). CDR3 length: 16 amino acids. Germline trimming cut 3 bases from V and 0 bases from J; bases unmatched to any gene: 4. CDR3 loop: CASSFQAGVAKNIQYF. DNA for the CDR3: TGTGCCAGCAGCTTCCAAGCGGGGGTAGCCAAAAACATTCAGTACTTC.

There are a few counts of this clone. CDR3 nucleotides: TGTGCCAGCAGCTCGAGGAATGGGGAGACCCAGTACTTC. This encodes CASSSRNGETQYF. The rearrangement joins TRBV5-6 to TRBJ2-5; no definite D call. The V end lost 3 bases, the J end lost 5 bases, and 11 bases lay between the germline ends. This CDR3 has 13 residues. CDR1 is SGHDT and CDR2 is YYEEEE in the germline V gene.

Written as DNA, the CDR3 is TGTGCCAGCAGCCCGGAAGTAACCGGGGAGCTGTTTTTT. It specifies CASSPEVTGELFF. The J gene is TRBJ2-2, the V gene TRBV5-4; D ambiguous. Germline CDR1 reads SGHNT; CDR2 reads YYREEE (reference sequence). Trimming took off 4 bases at V and 5 bases at J, with 9 bases between the two ends. This CDR3 region has 13 residues.

V is TRBV30 and J is TRBJ2-1, with 7 bases matching TRBD1. The CDR3 extends over 14 amino acids. The junction had 7 bases not matched to a gene; V was cut back by 3 bases and J by 5 bases. The germline gives CDR1 GTSNPN, CDR2 SVGIG (reference sequence). DNA for the CDR3: TGTGCCTGGAGCAGGACAGGAGGTCACAATGAGCAGTTCTTC. It encodes CAWSRTGGHNEQFF. The full variable domain, rest sourced from reference TRBV30 and TRBJ2-1, is SQTIHQWPATLVQPVGSPLSLECTVEGTSNPNLYWYRQAAGRGLQLLFYSVGIGQISSEVPQNLSASRPQDRQFILSSKKLLLSDSGFYLCAWSRTGGHNEQFFGPGTRLTVL.